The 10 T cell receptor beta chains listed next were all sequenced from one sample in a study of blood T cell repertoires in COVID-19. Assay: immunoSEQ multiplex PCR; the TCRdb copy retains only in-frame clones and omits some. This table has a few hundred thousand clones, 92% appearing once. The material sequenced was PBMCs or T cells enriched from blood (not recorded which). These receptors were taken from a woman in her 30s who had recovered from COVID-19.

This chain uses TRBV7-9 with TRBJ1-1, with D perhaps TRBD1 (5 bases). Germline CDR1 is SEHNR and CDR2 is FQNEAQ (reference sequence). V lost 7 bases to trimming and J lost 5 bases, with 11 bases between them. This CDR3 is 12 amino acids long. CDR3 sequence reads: CASKGVRTEAFF. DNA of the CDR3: TGTGCCAGCAAAGGGGTCAGGACTGAAGCTTTCTTT.

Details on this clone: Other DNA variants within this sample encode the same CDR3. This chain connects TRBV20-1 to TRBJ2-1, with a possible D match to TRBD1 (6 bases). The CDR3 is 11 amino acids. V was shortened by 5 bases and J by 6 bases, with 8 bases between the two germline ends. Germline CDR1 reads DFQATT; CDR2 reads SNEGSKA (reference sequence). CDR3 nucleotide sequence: TGCAGTGCTGCACAGGGCAATGAGCAGTTCTTC. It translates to CSAAQGNEQFF.

CDR3 in amino acids: CATSPPGQGNTGELFF. The CDR3 DNA is TGTGCCACCAGCCCACCGGGACAGGGAAACACCGGGGAGCTGTTTTTT. This chain links TRBV24-1 with TRBJ2-2, with 9 bases identical to TRBD1. CDR1 KGHDR and CDR2 SFDVKD come from the germline V gene. The V and J ends lost 7 bases and 2 bases, in that order; junction bases with no gene match: 7. This CDR3 is built from 16 residues.

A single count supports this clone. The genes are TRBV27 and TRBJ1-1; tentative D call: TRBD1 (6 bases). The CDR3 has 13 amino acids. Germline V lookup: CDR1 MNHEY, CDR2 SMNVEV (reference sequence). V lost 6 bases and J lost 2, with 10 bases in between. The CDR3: CASSNRVNTEAFF. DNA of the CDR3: TGTGCCAGCAGCAACAGGGTCAACACTGAAGCTTTCTTT.

The CDR3 is CASSSPRSGDTQYF. The CDR3 coding sequence is TGTGCCAGCAGCTCCCCGAGAAGCGGAGATACGCAGTATTTT. The chain couples TRBV11-3 to TRBJ2-3; D is possibly TRBD2 (5 bases). This CDR3 is built from 14 residues. V was cut by 4 bases and J by 5 bases, with 13 bases left in between. The germline V gene encodes CDR1 SGHNT and CDR2 YENEEA.

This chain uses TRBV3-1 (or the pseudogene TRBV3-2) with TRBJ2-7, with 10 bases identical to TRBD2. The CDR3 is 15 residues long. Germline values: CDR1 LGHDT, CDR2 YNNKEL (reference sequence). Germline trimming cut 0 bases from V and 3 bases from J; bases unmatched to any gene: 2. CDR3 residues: CASSQELAGVYEQYF. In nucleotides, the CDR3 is TGTGCCAGCAGCCAAGAGCTAGCGGGAGTCTACGAGCAGTACTTC.

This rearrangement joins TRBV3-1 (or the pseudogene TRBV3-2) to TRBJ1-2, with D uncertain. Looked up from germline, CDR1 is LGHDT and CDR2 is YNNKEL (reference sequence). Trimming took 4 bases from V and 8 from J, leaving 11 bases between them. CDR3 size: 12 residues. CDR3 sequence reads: CASSRWAEGYTF. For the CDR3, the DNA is TGTGCCAGCAGCCGTTGGGCTGAGGGCTACACCTTC.

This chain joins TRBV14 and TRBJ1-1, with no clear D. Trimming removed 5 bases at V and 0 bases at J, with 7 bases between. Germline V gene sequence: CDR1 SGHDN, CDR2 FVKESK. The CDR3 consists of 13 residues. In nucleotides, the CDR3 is TGTGCCAGCAGCGGTCAGGTGAACACTGAAGCTTTCTTT. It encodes CASSGQVNTEAFF.

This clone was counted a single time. The CDR3 DNA sequence: TGTGCCAGCAGCTTTTTGTTCGAGGGAACTTTCTTT. It codes for CASSFLFEGTFF. The chain carries TRBV5-5 and TRBJ1-1; D ambiguous. CDR1 and CDR2 (germline): SGHKS, YYEKEE (reference sequence). CDR3 length equals 12 residues. Trimming removed 2 bases from V and 12 bases from J, with 14 bases in between.

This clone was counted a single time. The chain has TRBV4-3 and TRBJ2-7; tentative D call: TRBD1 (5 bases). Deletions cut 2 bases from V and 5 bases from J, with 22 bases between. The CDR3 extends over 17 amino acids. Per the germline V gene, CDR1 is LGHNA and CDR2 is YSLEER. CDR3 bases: TGCGCCAGCAGCCAATGGGGCACCACAAGTGGGTTGGACGAGCAGTACTTC. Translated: CASSQWGTTSGLDEQYF.